This T cell receptor beta chain was obtained from a study of blood T cell repertoires in COVID-19. This clone was seen just once. Germline lookup yields CDR1 SGDLS and CDR2 YYNGEE. Trimming stripped 4 bases from V and 7 bases from J, with 11 bases between. There are 13 residues in the CDR3. Two negative PCRs, clearance, or symptom resolution had been documented for recovered Cohort 3 donors. Data came from immunoSEQ multiplex PCR; TCRdb stores just in-frame clones and leaves some out. The sample shows about 270,000 clones, about 87% of them seen only once. The chain couples TRBV9 to TRBJ2-2; D might be TRBD2 (5 bases). This TCR was sampled from a woman aged 50 to 60 who had recovered from COVID-19. The sequencing input was PBMCs or T cells enriched from blood (not recorded which). The CDR3, as DNA: TGTGCCAGCAGCTTCCCGGGGAACGGGGAGCTGTTTTTT. It is translated as CASSFPGNGELFF.